This T cell receptor (beta chain) was identified in a study of T cell changes during pregnancy in multiple sclerosis. Between the trimmed V and J ends, which lost 3 bases and 1 base, there was a span of 15 bases. The CDR3 loop spans 16 amino acids. CDR1 and CDR2 (germline): MGHDK, SYGVNS. Data came from immunoSEQ multiplex PCR; TCRdb stores just in-frame clones and leaves some out. The repertoire includes 55,000 to 85,000 clones, approximately 90% of them detected once, and roughly 1.1% sits in the top ten. The material sequenced was peripheral blood, taken in the third trimester of pregnancy. The chain recombines TRBV25-1 with TRBJ1-2; D is uncertain. The receptor comes from a female donor with multiple sclerosis, enrolled in a pregnancy study. For the CDR3, the DNA is TGTGCCAGCAGTGATTTAATGGCAGAAGTTAACTATGGCTACACCTTC. Residues: CASSDLMAEVNYGYTF.